Listed here are 3 T cell receptor beta chains from one sample, sequenced in a study of tumor-infiltrating lymphocytes in primary liver carcinoma. With a constant-region primer, TCR beta cDNA was made from around 530 ng of total RNA. Construction of TCR beta libraries relied on three successive nested multiplex PCR rounds employing slightly modified ARM-PCR. A C-beta reverse primer and TRBV1-TRBV30 forward primers served in each of the first two PCR rounds, at 9 to 10 cycles apiece. TCRdb fed the multiplex PCR reads into MiXCR, producing one record per CDR3 protein. The sample carries about 310,000 distinct CDR3 sequences, more than 55% recorded once. Out of unsorted whole blood came the blood RNA, and germline DNA was extracted as well. Sample: peripheral blood. These receptors were obtained from a man in his forties or fifties with primary liver carcinoma and hepatitis B virus infection.

This clonotype was seen a few times. This chain links TRBV6-4 with TRBJ1-1, with D hard to call. From germline, CDR1 is MRHNA and CDR2 SNTAGT. The CDR3 extends over 15 amino acids. V dropped 9 bases and J dropped 8 bases, with 25 bases sitting between them. The CDR3 DNA is TGTGCCAGTAGTCGGTCGAATGCCGGGCGTTTCGAAGCTTTCTTT. It codes for CASSRSNAGRFEAFF.

Points on this clonotype: A read error is possible here, since a much larger clone lies one base away. The CDR3 nucleotides read TGCGCCAGCAGCTATAACACCAACGCTGAAGCTTTCTTT. It codes for CASSYNTNAEAFF. This rearrangement joins TRBV5-1 to TRBJ1-1; D uncertain. Germline V gives CDR1 SGHRS, CDR2 YFSETQ. This CDR3 is 13 amino acids long. V was pared by 3 bases and J by 6 bases, with 12 bases between.

The sample holds a few counts of this clonotype. This may stem from a read error, because a much larger clone lies one nucleotide away. V gene TRBV6-2 or TRBV6-3 combines with J gene TRBJ2-6; TRBD1 or TRBD2 may be the D gene (5 bases each). V dropped 2 bases and J dropped 0 bases, with 8 bases sitting between them. Germline V gene lookup returns CDR1 MNHEY and CDR2 SVGEGT. The CDR3 extends over 16 amino acids. In nucleotides, the CDR3 is TGTGCCAGCAGTTACAGAGGGGACTCTGGGGCCAACGTCCTGACTTTC. It yields the protein CASSYRGDSGANVLTF.